This T cell receptor (beta chain) was recorded in a study of shared clonotypes between healthy human individuals. Researchers partitioned CD4+ cells into CD45RA+ naive and CD45RA-negative memory subsets. Germline lookup yields CDR1 SGHAT and CDR2 FQNNGV. V gave up 4 bases and J gave up 5 bases, with 29 bases separating them. The CDR3 loop spans 19 amino acids. Measured with immunoSEQ multiplex PCR; TCRdb has only the in-frame clones, and not every one. The sample lists some 1.5 million clones, roughly 96% occurring once. Notes on the study in general: Clonotypes which were not shared had lower generation probabilities than clonotypes that all four donors shared. Estimated clonotype richness was generally higher in naive than memory subsets. For naive CD4 cells, approximately 4.7% of clonotypes were shared across a handful of donors.

In regard to this clone: Its antigen remains unknown.

This TCR was recovered from a man aged 25 to 40 in good health. The V and J genes are TRBV11-2 and TRBJ2-5; perhaps TRBD1 as D (5 bases). The sequenced material came from naive CD4+ T cells sorted from blood. The subset: CD45RA+ positively selected. The CDR3 DNA reads as TGTGCCAGCAGCTCCCGTAGATCGCCGGGCACAGGCGGACGGGAGACCCAGTACTTC. It translates to CASSSRRSPGTGGRETQYF.